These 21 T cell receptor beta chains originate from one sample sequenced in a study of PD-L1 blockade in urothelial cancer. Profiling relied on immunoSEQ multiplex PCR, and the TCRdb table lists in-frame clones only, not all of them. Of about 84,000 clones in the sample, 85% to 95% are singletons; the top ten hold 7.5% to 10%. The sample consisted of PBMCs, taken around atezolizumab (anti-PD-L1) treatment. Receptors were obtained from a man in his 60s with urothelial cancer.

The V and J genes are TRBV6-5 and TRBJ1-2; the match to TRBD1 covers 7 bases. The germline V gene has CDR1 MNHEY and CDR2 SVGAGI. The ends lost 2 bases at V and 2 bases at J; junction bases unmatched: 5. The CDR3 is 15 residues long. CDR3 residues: CASSYGNRGNYGYTF. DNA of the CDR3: TGTGCCAGCAGTTACGGTAACAGGGGAAACTATGGCTACACCTTC.

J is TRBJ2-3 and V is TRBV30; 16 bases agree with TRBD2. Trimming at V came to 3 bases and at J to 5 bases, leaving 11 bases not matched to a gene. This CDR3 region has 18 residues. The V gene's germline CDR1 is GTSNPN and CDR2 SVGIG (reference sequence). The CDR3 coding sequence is TGTGCCTGGAGGACCCCGGGACTAGCGGGAGGGCCTGTAGATACGCAGTATTTT. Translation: CAWRTPGLAGGPVDTQYF.

The CDR3 DNA follows: TGTGCCAGCAGCGCGGGACTAGCGGGAGGAGATACGCAGTATTTT. It translates to CASSAGLAGGDTQYF. This chain connects TRBV6-4 to TRBJ2-3, with TRBD2 identical over 15 bases. V lost 6 bases to trimming and J lost 5 bases; unmatched junction nucleotides: 3. Germline V gene data show CDR1 as MRHNA and CDR2 as SNTAGT. The CDR3 loop spans 15 amino acids.

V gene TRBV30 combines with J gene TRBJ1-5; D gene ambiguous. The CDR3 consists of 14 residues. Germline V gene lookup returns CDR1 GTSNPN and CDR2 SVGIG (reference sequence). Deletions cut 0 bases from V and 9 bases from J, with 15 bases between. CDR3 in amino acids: CAWSVMAAAGPQHF. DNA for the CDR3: TGTGCCTGGAGTGTTATGGCGGCTGCTGGGCCCCAGCATTTT.

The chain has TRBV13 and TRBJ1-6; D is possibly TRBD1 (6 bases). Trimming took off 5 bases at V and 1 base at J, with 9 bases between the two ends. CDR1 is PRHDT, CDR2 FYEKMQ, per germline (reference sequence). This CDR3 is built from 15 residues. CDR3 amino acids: CASSLQGSYNSPLHF. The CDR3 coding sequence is TGTGCCAGCAGCCTACAGGGATCCTATAATTCACCCCTCCACTTT.

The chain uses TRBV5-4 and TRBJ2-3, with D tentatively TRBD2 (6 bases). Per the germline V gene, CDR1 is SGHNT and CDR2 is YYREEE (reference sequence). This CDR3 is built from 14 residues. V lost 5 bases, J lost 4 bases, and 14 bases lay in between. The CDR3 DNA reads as TGTGCCAGCAGGGGCGGGGAATCTGCAGATACGCAGTATTTT. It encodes CASRGGESADTQYF.

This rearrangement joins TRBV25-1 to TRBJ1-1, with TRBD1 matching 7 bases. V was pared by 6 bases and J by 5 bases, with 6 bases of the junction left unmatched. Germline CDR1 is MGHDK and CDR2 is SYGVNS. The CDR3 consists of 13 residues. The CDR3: CASRMTGQTEAFF. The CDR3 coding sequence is TGTGCCAGCAGGATGACAGGGCAGACTGAAGCTTTCTTT.

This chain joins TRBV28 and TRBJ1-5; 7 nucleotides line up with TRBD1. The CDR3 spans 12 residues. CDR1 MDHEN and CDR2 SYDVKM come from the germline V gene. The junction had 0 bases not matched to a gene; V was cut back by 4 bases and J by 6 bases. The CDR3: CASSWTGQPQHF. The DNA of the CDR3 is TGTGCCAGCAGTTGGACAGGTCAGCCCCAGCATTTT. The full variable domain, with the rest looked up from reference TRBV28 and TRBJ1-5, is DVKVTQSSRYLVKRTGEKVFLECVQDMDHENMFWYRQDPGLGLRLIYFSYDVKMKEKGDIPEGYSVSREKKERFSLILESASTNQTSMYLCASSWTGQPQHFGDGTRLSIL.

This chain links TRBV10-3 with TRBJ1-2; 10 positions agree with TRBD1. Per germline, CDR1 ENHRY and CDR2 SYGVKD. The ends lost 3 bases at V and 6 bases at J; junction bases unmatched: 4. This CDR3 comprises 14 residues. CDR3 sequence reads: CAISEDRGLHGYTF. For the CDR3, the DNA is TGTGCCATCAGTGAAGACAGGGGGCTTCATGGCTACACCTTC.

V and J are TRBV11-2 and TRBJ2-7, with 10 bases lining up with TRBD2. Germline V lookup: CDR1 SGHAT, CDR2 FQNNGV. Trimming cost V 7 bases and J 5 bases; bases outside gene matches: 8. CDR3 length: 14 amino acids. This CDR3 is CASILSGGNHEQYF. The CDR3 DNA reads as TGTGCCAGCATCCTTAGCGGGGGGAATCACGAGCAGTACTTC.

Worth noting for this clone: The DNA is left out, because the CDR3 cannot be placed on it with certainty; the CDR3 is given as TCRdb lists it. The CDR3 here is CASSSSGLLNTEAFF. The chain employs TRBV2 and TRBJ1-1. CDR1 and CDR2 from the germline V gene are SNHLY and FYNNEI. The CDR3 sequence runs 15 residues, both termini included.

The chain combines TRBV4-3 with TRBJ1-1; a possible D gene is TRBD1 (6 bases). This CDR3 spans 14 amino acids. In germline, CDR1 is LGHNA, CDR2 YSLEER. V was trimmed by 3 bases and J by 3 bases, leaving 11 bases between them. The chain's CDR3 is CASSQDRTHTEAFF. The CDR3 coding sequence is TGCGCCAGCAGCCAGGACAGAACGCACACTGAAGCTTTCTTT.

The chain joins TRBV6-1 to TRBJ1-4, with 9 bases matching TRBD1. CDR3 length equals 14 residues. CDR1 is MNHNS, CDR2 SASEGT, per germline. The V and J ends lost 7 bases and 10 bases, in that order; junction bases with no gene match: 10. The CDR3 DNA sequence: TGTGCCAGCACTCCGGGACAGGGTATGGGAAAACTGTTTTTT. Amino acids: CASTPGQGMGKLFF.

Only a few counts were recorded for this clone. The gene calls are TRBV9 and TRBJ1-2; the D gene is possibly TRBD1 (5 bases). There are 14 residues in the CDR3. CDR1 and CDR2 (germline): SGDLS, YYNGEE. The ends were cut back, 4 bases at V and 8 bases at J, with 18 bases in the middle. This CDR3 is CASSFDSFGSGYTF. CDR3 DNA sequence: TGTGCCAGCAGCTTTGACAGTTTTGGATCGGGCTACACCTTC.

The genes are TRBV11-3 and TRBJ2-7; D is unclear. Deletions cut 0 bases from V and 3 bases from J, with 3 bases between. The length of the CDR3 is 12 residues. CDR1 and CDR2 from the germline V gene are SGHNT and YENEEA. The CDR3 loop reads CASSLDNYEQYF. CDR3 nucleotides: TGTGCCAGCAGCTTAGACAACTACGAGCAGTACTTC.

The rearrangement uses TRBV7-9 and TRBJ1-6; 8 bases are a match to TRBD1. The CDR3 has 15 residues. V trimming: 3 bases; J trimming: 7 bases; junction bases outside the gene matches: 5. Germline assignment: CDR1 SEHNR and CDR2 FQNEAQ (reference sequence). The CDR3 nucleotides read TGTGCCAGCAGCTTCCAGGGGGCGCAAAATTCACCCCTCCACTTT. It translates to CASSFQGAQNSPLHF.

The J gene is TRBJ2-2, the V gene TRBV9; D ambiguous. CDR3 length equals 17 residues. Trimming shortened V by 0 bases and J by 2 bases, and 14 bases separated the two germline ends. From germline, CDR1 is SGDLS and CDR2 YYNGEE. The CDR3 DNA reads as TGTGCCAGCAGCGTAGGTCTCGGGTTGTTAAACACCGGGGAGCTGTTTTTT. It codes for CASSVGLGLLNTGELFF.

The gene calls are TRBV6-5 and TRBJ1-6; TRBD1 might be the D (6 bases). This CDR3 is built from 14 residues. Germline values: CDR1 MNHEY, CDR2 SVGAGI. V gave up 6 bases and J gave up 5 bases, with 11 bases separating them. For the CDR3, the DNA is TGTGCCAGCAGGAGGGGGTGGAATAATTCACCCCTCCACTTT. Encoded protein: CASRRGWNNSPLHF.

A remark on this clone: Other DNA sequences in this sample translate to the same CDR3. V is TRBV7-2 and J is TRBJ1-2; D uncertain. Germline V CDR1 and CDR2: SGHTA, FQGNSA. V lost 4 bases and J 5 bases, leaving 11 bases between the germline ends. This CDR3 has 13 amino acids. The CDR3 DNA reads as TGTGCCAGCAGCTCCAGTGGAGGGTATGGCTACACCTTC. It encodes CASSSSGGYGYTF.

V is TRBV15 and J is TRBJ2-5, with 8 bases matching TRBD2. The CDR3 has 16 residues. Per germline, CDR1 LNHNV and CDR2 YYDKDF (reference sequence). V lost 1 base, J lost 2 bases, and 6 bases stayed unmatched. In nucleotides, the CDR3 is TGTGCCACCAGCAGAGGCGGAGCGGGAGTTCAAGAGACCCAGTACTTC. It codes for CATSRGGAGVQETQYF.

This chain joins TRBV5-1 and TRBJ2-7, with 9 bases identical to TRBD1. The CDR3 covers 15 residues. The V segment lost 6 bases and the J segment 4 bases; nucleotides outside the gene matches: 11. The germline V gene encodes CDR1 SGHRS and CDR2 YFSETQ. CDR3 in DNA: TGCGCCAGCAAGATCATAGAGACAGGGGGGTACGAGCAGTACTTC. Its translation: CASKIIETGGYEQYF.